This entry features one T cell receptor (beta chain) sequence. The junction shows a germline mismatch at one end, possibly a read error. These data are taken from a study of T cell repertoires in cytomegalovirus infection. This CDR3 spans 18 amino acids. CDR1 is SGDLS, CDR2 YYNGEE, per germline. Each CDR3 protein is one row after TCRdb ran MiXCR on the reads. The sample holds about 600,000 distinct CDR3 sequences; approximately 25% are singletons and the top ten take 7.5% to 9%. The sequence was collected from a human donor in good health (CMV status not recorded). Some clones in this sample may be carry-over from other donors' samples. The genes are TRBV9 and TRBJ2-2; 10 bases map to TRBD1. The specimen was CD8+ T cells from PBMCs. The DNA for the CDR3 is TGTTCCAGCAGCGTCCCCCGGGACAGGGGCTTGAACACCGGGGAGCTGTTTTTT. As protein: CSSSVPRDRGLNTGELFF.